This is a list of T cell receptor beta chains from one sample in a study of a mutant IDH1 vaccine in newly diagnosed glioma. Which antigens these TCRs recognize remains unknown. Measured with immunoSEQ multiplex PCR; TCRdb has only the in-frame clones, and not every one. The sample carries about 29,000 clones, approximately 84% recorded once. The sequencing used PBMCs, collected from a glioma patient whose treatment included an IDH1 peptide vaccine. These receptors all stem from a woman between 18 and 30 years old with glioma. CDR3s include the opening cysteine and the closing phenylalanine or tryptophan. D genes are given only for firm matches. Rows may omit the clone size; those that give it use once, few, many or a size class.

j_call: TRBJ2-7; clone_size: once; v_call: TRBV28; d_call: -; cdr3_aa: CASSRFNGEQYF; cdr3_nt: TGTGCCAGCAGTCGTTTTAATGGCGAGCAGTACTTC
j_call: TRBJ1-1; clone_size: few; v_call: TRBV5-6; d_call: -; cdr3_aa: CASSFGLGDTEAFF; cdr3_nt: TGTGCCAGCAGCTTCGGACTCGGGGACACTGAAGCTTTCTTT
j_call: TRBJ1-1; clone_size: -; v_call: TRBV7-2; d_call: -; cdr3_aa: CASSLDRGADTEAFF; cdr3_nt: TGTGCCAGCAGCTTAGATCGGGGGGCGGACACTGAAGCTTTCTTT
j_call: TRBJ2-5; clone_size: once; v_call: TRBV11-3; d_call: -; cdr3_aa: CASSLGLAFQETQYF; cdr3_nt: TGTGCCAGCAGCTTAGGCCTGGCTTTCCAAGAGACCCAGTACTTC
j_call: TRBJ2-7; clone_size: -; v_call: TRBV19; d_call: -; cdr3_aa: CASSGEGDRRGEQYF; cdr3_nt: TGTGCCAGTAGCGGAGAGGGTGATCGAAGGGGGGAGCAGTACTTC
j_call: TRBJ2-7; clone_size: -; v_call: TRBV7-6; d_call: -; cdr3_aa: CASSPNAVSYEQYF; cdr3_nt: TGTGCCAGCAGCCCAAACGCGGTCTCCTACGAGCAGTACTTC
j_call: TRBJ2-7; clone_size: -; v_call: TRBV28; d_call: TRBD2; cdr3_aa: CASSFDSGSTYEQYF; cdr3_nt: TGTGCCAGCAGTTTTGATAGCGGGAGTACTTACGAGCAGTACTTC
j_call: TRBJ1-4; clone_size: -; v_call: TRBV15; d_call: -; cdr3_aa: CATSREQGQFEKLFF; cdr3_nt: TGTGCCACCAGCAGAGAGCAGGGCCAGTTTGAAAAACTGTTTTTT
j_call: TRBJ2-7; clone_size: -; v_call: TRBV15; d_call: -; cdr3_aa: CATSRDLAGKGSRPYF; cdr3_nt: TGTGCCACCAGCAGAGATCTCGCAGGGAAGGGTTCGAGACCGTACTTC
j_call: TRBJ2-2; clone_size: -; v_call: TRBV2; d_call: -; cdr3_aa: CASSELEGSGTGELFF; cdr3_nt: TGTGCCAGCAGTGAATTAGAGGGTAGCGGCACCGGGGAGCTGTTTTTT
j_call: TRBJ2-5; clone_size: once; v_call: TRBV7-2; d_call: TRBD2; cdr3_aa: CASSLGPLAGGFQETQYF; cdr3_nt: TGTGCCAGCAGCTTAGGCCCCTTAGCGGGGGGTTTTCAAGAGACCCAGTACTTC
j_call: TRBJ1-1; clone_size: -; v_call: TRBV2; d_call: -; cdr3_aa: CASALGMNTEAFF; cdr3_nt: TGTGCCAGCGCCCTCGGCATGAACACTGAAGCTTTCTTT
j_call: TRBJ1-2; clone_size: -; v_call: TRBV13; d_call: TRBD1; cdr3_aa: CASSTGQGGYGYTF; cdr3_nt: TGTGCCAGCAGCACAGGACAGGGCGGCTATGGCTACACCTTC
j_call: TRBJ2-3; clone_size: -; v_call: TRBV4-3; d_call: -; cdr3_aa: CASSQVPGGLATTDTQYF; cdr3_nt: TGCGCCAGCAGCCAAGTACCGGGTGGGCTAGCGACGACAGATACGCAGTATTTT
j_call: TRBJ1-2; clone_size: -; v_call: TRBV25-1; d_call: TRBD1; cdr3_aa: CASSGRGRTYGYTF; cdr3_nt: TGTGCCAGCAGTGGTAGGGGGCGGACCTATGGCTACACCTTC
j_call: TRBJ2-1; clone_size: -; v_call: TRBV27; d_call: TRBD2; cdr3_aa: CASSPLAGGRNEQFF; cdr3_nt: TGTGCCAGCAGCCCCCTAGCGGGAGGTCGAAATGAGCAGTTCTTC
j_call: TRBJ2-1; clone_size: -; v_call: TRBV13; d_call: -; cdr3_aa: CASSLIDRYNEQFF; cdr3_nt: TGTGCCAGCAGCTTAATAGATAGGTACAATGAGCAGTTCTTC
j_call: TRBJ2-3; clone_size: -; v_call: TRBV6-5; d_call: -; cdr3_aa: CASSWGWADTQYF; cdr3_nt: TGTGCCAGCAGTTGGGGATGGGCAGATACGCAGTATTTT
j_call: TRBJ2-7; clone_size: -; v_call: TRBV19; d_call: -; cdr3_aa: CASSATSVYEQYF; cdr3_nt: TGTGCCAGTAGTGCCACCTCCGTCTACGAGCAGTACTTC
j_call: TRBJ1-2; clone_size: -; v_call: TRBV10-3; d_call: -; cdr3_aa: CAISDRLTEYGYTF; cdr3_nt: TGTGCCATCAGTGACAGATTGACTGAATATGGCTACACCTTC